What follows are 19 T cell receptor beta chains derived from one specimen sequenced in a study of human T cells and chemical hapten exposure. Regarding time point: pre-sensitization, week 0. Sample treatment: therapeutic diphenylcyclopropenone sensitization with weekly scalp DPC. Each CDR3 protein is one row after TCRdb ran MiXCR on the RACE reads. This table has 350,000 to 450,000 distinct CDR3 sequences, 4.5% to 6% appearing once. The sequenced sample was whole blood, obtained in connection with sensitization to the hapten diphenylcyclopropenone (DPC). The source of these receptors is a woman in her forties or fifties with alopecia areata. Some clones in this sample may be carry-over from other donors' samples.

This clonotype was detected ten times or more. The V and J genes are TRBV20-1 and TRBJ2-1; TRBD2 is a possible D gene (6 bases). Germline V CDR1 and CDR2: DFQATT, SNEGSKA (reference sequence). The CDR3 covers 12 residues. The V end was cut by 5 bases, the J end by 7 bases, with 12 bases between. The CDR3 reads CSARGGGNEQFF. In DNA form, the CDR3 reads TGCAGTGCTCGAGGCGGAGGGAATGAGCAGTTCTTC.

The chain combines TRBV20-1 with TRBJ1-2; no clear D gene. Trimming took off 3 bases at V and 5 bases at J, with 10 bases between the two ends. The CDR3 spans 12 residues. CDR1 DFQATT and CDR2 SNEGSKA come from the germline V gene (reference sequence). Written as DNA, the CDR3 is TGCAGTGCTAGTGGAGGAAAGTATGGCTACACCTTC. Translation gives CSASGGKYGYTF.

There are a few counts of this clonotype. The gene calls are TRBV27 and TRBJ2-1, with 9 bases aligning to TRBD2. There are 13 residues in the CDR3. Losses at the gene ends were 6 bases for V and 6 bases for J; bases not matched to a gene: 3. Per germline, CDR1 MNHEY and CDR2 SMNVEV (reference sequence). CDR3 sequence: CASSGLALNEQFF. CDR3 in DNA: TGTGCCAGCAGCGGACTAGCGCTCAATGAGCAGTTCTTC.

This clonotype was observed at least ten times. The chain joins TRBV4-2 to TRBJ1-2; 7 positions match TRBD1. V dropped 2 bases and J dropped 4; count of bases not matched to a gene: 7. This CDR3 region has 15 residues. Germline V gene lookup returns CDR1 LGHNA and CDR2 YNFKEQ. The CDR3 nucleotides read TGTGCCAGCAGCCAACCTACAGGGGCCCTCTATGGCTACACCTTC. Its translation: CASSQPTGALYGYTF.

Only a few counts were recorded for this clonotype. This sequence joins TRBV3-1 and TRBJ2-3; the match to TRBD2 covers 11 bases. The J segment lost 5 bases and the V segment lost 1 base, leaving 5 bases of the junction unmatched. This CDR3 spans 16 amino acids. Germline lookup yields CDR1 LGHDT and CDR2 YNNKEL (reference sequence). This CDR3 reads CASSQGSGRVGDTQYF. The DNA for the CDR3 is TGTGCCAGCAGCCAAGGTAGCGGGAGGGTCGGAGATACGCAGTATTTT.

This clonotype was picked up many times. J is TRBJ2-6 and V is TRBV6-2 or TRBV6-3; no definite D call. The germline CDR1 and CDR2 sequences are MNHEY and SVGEGT. With 2 bases removed from V and 8 bases from J, the gap between germline ends came to 13 bases. The CDR3 is 15 amino acids. DNA for the CDR3: TGTGCCAGCAGTTACGCCCCCATCGTGACCAACGTCCTGACTTTC. It yields the protein CASSYAPIVTNVLTF.

This clonotype was recorded many times. The chain recombines TRBV18 with TRBJ2-1; 12 positions match TRBD2. Germline-derived CDR1 and CDR2 are KGHSH and LQKENI. The junction had 6 bases not matched to a gene; V was cut back by 3 bases and J by 0 bases. The CDR3 loop spans 18 amino acids. This CDR3 is CASSPRTSGTSSYNEQFF. CDR3 nucleotide sequence: TGTGCCAGCTCACCTCGGACTAGCGGGACGTCCTCCTACAATGAGCAGTTCTTC.

This clonotype has just a few counts. This chain joins TRBV18 and TRBJ2-1, with TRBD1 identical over 9 bases. The germline V gene encodes CDR1 KGHSH and CDR2 LQKENI. This CDR3 contains 13 residues. Trimming cost V 6 bases and J 5 bases; bases outside gene matches: 2. This CDR3 reads CASSRDRDNEQFF. Written as DNA, the CDR3 is TGTGCCAGCTCGCGGGACAGGGACAATGAGCAGTTCTTC.

The V call is TRBV28, the J call TRBJ1-5; D is perhaps TRBD1 (5 bases). The CDR3 consists of 19 residues. Trimming took off 3 bases at V and 0 bases at J, with 21 bases between the two ends. The germline gives CDR1 MDHEN, CDR2 SYDVKM. The CDR3 DNA sequence: TGTGCCAGCAGTTTGTTACGGTTATGGCAGGGAGATAGCAATCAGCCCCAGCATTTT. Translated: CASSLLRLWQGDSNQPQHF.

This clonotype was counted a few times. The chain uses TRBV20-1 and TRBJ2-3; tentative D call: TRBD2 (5 bases). The CDR3 runs 14 residues. The germline V and J ends were trimmed by 2 bases and 1 base, with 10 bases remaining between them. CDR1 and CDR2 from the germline V gene are DFQATT and SNEGSKA (reference sequence). CDR3 nucleotides: TGCAGTGCTAGACCCCTCGGGGGCACAGATACGCAGTATTTT. It codes for CSARPLGGTDTQYF.

This chain uses TRBV19 with TRBJ2-5, with a weak D call TRBD2 (6 bases). The CDR3 totals 13 residues. V was clipped by 5 bases and J by 6 bases, with 13 bases between them. Germline values: CDR1 LNHDA, CDR2 SQIVND (reference sequence). The CDR3 loop is CASSRDSGKTQYF. The CDR3 DNA reads as TGTGCCAGTAGTCGGGACTCGGGAAAGACCCAGTACTTC.

The chain combines TRBV10-3 with TRBJ2-3; no firm D call. The CDR3 contains 13 residues. Germline loops: CDR1 ENHRY, CDR2 SYGVKD. Trimming cost V 5 bases and J 3 bases, with 9 bases left between them. CDR3 residues: CAISLLATDTQYF. In DNA, the CDR3 is TGTGCCATCAGTCTACTGGCTACAGATACGCAGTATTTT.

This rearrangement joins TRBV2 to TRBJ2-1; TRBD2 matches at 9 bases. Trimming removed 1 base from V and 5 bases from J; junction bases left unmatched: 3. CDR3 length: 15 amino acids. Germline CDR1 is SNHLY and CDR2 is FYNNEI. The CDR3 region is CASSEVRTSDNEQFF. CDR3 nucleotide sequence: TGTGCCAGCAGTGAAGTGCGGACTAGCGACAATGAGCAGTTCTTC.

This clonotype has a count of ten or more. The rearrangement joins TRBV4-1 to TRBJ1-3; D call uncertain. Germline assignment: CDR1 MGHRA and CDR2 YSYEKL. The CDR3 consists of 15 residues. V was shortened by 4 bases and J by 0 bases, with 10 bases between the two germline ends. CDR3 in amino acids: CASSPLWSSGNTIYF. The DNA for the CDR3 is TGCGCCAGCAGCCCCCTGTGGAGCTCTGGAAACACCATATATTTT.

In this sample, this clonotype turned up a few times. This chain links TRBV20-1 with TRBJ2-1; D unresolved. Germline V CDR1 and CDR2: DFQATT, SNEGSKA (reference sequence). The CDR3 is 11 amino acids. V gave up 3 bases and J gave up 7 bases, with 7 bases separating them. CDR3 nucleotides: TGCAGTGCTAGCCCAGTGAATGAGCAGTTCTTC. This gives the protein CSASPVNEQFF.

V usage is TRBV6-2 or TRBV6-3 and J usage is TRBJ1-1; D perhaps matches TRBD1 (6 bases). This CDR3 has 16 amino acids. The germline V gene has CDR1 MNHEY and CDR2 SVGEGT. Trimming removed 6 bases from V and 2 bases from J, with 19 bases in between. CDR3 sequence: CASRSFTGTPNTEAFF. DNA of the CDR3: TGTGCCAGCAGGTCGTTCACCGGGACACCTAACACTGAAGCTTTCTTT.

This clonotype was seen many times. The V gene is TRBV20-1, the J gene TRBJ1-2; no clear D. V gave up 0 bases and J gave up 6 bases, with 5 bases separating them. CDR1 is DFQATT, CDR2 SNEGSKA, per germline (reference sequence). The length of the CDR3 is 11 residues. The CDR3 DNA reads as TGCAGTGCTAGAGATCGGGATGGCTACACCTTC. Its translation is CSARDRDGYTF.

In its sample, this clonotype was seen many times. This sequence joins TRBV10-3 and TRBJ2-7; D perhaps matches TRBD1 (6 bases). Deletions cut 8 bases from V and 2 bases from J, with 10 bases between. The V gene's germline CDR1 is ENHRY and CDR2 SYGVKD. This CDR3 comprises 12 residues. The CDR3 loop reads CAIRDTAYEQYF. The CDR3 DNA is TGTGCCATCCGGGACACCGCCTACGAGCAGTACTTC.

This clonotype showed up many times. This CDR3 reads CASSSYGGAAYGYTF. The CDR3 DNA reads TGTGCCAGCAGCTCGTACGGGGGGGCAGCCTATGGCTACACCTTC. The gene calls are TRBV7-2 and TRBJ1-2; D may be TRBD1 (6 bases). Germline V lookup: CDR1 SGHTA, CDR2 FQGNSA. The V and J ends lost 4 bases and 4 bases respectively, with 16 bases between them. The CDR3 is 15 residues long.